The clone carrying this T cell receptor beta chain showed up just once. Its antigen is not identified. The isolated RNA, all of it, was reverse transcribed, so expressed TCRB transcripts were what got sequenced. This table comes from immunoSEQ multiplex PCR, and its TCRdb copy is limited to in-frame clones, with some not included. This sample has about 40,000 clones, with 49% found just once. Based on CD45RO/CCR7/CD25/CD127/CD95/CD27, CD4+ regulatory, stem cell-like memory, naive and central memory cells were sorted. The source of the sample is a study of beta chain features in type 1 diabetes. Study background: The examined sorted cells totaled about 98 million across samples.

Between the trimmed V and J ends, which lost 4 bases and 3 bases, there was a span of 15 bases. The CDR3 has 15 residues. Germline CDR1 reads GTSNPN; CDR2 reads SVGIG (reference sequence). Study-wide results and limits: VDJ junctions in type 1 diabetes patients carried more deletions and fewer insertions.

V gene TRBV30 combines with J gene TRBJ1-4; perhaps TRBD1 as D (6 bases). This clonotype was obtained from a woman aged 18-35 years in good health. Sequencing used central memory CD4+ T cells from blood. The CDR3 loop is CAWNPGGQPNEKLFF. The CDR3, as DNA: TGTGCCTGGAACCCGGGAGGACAGCCTAATGAAAAACTGTTTTTT.